The entry below describes one TCR beta chain. The target antigen is unknown. The sample is drawn from a study of T cell repertoires in cytomegalovirus infection. Study-level background: Public TCR beta signature analysis indicated the presence of both CMV infection and matching HLA type. The study, taken as a whole, reports: It was HLA-C-restricted CMV-specific TCR beta clonotypes that dominated the response ex vivo. CMV carriers with the relevant HLA were identified by cumulative public TCR beta family frequency.

TCRdb recomputed calls from the reads with MiXCR, one row per CDR3 protein. The sample includes roughly 230,000 distinct CDR3 sequences, approximately 22% of them seen just once. The receptor comes from a human donor in good health (CMV status not recorded). Some clones in this sample may be carry-over from other donors' samples. Source material: CD8+ T cells from PBMCs.

CDR3 residues: CASSFHPSGDTEAFF. The DNA for the CDR3 is TGTGCCAGCAGTTTTCACCCCTCAGGGGACACTGAAGCTTTCTTT. The rearrangement links TRBV12-3 or TRBV12-4 to TRBJ1-1, with D possibly matching TRBD1 (6 bases). This CDR3 spans 15 amino acids. With 3 bases removed from V and 3 bases from J, the gap between germline ends came to 14 bases.